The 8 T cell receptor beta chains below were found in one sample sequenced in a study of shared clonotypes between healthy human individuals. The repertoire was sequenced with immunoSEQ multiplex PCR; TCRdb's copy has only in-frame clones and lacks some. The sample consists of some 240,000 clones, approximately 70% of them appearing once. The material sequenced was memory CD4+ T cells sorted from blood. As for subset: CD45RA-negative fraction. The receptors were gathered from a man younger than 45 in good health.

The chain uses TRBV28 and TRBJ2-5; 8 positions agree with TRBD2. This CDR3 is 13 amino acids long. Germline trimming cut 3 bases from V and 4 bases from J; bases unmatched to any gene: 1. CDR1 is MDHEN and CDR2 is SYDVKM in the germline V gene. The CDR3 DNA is TGTGCCAGCAGTTTCCTAGCGGGAGAGACCCAGTACTTC. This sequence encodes CASSFLAGETQYF.

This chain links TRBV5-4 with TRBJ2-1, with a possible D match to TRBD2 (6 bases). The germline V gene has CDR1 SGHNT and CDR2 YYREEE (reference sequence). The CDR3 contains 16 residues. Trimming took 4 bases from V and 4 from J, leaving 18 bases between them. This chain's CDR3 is CASSRSAGSFYNEQFF. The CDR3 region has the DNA TGTGCCAGCAGCCGGTCGGCGGGAAGTTTTTACAATGAGCAGTTCTTC. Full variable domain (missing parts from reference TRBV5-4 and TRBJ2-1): ETGVTQSPTHLIKTRGQQVTLRCSSQSGHNTVSWYQQALGQGPQFIFQYYREEENGRGNFPPRFSGLQFPNYSSELNVNALELDDSALYLCASSRSAGSFYNEQFFGPGTRLTVL.

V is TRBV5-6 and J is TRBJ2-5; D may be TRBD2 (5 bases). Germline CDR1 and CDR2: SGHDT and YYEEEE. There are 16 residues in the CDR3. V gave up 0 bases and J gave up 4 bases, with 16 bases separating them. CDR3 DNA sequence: TGTGCCAGCAGCTTGGGGATACGAGGGCGTGGAGAGACCCAGTACTTC. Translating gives CASSLGIRGRGETQYF.

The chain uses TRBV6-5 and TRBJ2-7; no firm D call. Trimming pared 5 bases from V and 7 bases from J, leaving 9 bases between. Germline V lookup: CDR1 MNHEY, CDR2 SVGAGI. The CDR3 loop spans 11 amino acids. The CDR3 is CASSRKGEQYF. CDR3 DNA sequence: TGTGCCAGCAGTAGAAAAGGGGAGCAGTACTTC.

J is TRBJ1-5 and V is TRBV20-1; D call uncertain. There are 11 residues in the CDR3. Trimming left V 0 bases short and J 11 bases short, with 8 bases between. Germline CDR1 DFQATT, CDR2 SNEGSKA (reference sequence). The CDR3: CSARDPPAQHF. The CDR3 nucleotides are TGCAGTGCTAGAGATCCTCCGGCCCAGCATTTT.

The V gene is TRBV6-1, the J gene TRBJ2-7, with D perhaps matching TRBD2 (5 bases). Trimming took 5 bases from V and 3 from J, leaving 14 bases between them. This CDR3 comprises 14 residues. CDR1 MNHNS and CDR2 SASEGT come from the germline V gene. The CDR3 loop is CASSKRAEVYEQYF. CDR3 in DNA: TGTGCCAGCAGTAAACGGGCGGAGGTCTACGAGCAGTACTTC.

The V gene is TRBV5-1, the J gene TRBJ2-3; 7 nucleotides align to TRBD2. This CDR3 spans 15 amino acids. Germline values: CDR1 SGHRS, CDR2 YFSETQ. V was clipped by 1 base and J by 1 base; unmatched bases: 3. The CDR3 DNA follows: TGCGCCAGCAGCTTGTCCCTAGCGGGCACAGATACGCAGTATTTT. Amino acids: CASSLSLAGTDTQYF.

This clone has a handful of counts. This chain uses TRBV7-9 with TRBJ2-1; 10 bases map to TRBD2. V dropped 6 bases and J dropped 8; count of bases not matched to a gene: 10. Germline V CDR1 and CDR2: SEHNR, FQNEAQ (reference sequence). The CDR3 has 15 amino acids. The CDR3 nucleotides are TGTGCCAGCAGGCAAACCGGGACTAGCGTAGATGAGCAGTTCTTC. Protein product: CASRQTGTSVDEQFF. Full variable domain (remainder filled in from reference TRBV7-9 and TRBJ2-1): DTGVSQNPRHKITKRGQNVTFRCDPISEHNRLYWYRQTLGQGPEFLTYFQNEAQLEKSRLLSDRFSAERPKGSFSTLEIQRTEQGDSAMYLCASRQTGTSVDEQFFGPGTRLTVL.